This entry lists 5 T cell receptor beta chains sequenced from one sample in a study of blood T cell repertoires in COVID-19. TCRdb keeps only in-frame clones here, not all; method: immunoSEQ multiplex PCR. Here the sample spans around 300,000 clones, less than 90% being singletons. Source material: peripheral blood. Receptors originate from a woman in her 70s with COVID-19, enrolled during active disease.

V usage is TRBV7-2 and J usage is TRBJ2-3, with D possibly TRBD1 on 5 matching bases. Germline V gene data show CDR1 as SGHTA and CDR2 as FQGNSA. CDR3 length equals 15 residues. Trimming took off 1 base at V and 2 bases at J, with 10 bases between the two ends. The CDR3, as DNA: TGTGCCAGCAGCTTAGTCGGACAAACCACAGATACGCAGTATTTT. This translates into CASSLVGQTTDTQYF.

V and J are TRBV5-1 and TRBJ1-2, with 8 positions matching TRBD1. The CDR3 loop spans 14 amino acids. CDR1 and CDR2 from the germline V gene are SGHRS and YFSETQ. V trimming: 2 bases; J trimming: 5 bases; junction bases outside the gene matches: 5. The chain's CDR3 is CASSLMTGDYGYTF. The CDR3 region has the DNA TGCGCCAGCAGCTTAATGACAGGGGATTATGGCTACACCTTC. Combining the CDR3 with reference TRBV5-1 and TRBJ1-2 gives the whole variable domain KAGVTQTPRYLIKTRGQQVTLSCSPISGHRSVSWYQQTPGQGLQFLFEYFSETQRNKGNFPGRFSGRQFSNSRSEMNVSTLELGDSALYLCASSLMTGDYGYTFGSGTRLTVV.

This sequence joins TRBV19 and TRBJ1-1, with TRBD1 identical over 8 bases. V shed 3 bases, J shed 1 base, and the junction held 7 bases outside the gene matches. The CDR3 loop spans 16 amino acids. Germline V CDR1 and CDR2: LNHDA, SQIVND (reference sequence). This CDR3 is CASSISGTGENTEAFF. CDR3 nucleotide sequence: TGTGCCAGTAGTATTTCGGGGACAGGAGAGAACACTGAAGCTTTCTTT.

The V gene is TRBV27, the J gene TRBJ1-5; TRBD1 matches 10 bases. CDR3 length equals 14 residues. V lost 5 bases and J lost 7; bases outside the gene matches: 5. CDR1 is MNHEY and CDR2 is SMNVEV in the germline V gene (reference sequence). CDR3 amino acids: CASSPGQGGQPQHF. In nucleotides, the CDR3 is TGTGCCAGCAGTCCCGGACAGGGGGGCCAGCCCCAGCATTTT.

The V call is TRBV19, the J call TRBJ2-1; TRBD2 aligns across 9 bases. CDR1 and CDR2 (germline): LNHDA, SQIVND (reference sequence). With V trimmed by 4 bases and J by 6 bases, 7 bases remained unmatched. The CDR3 has 15 residues. The DNA of the CDR3 is TGTGCCAGTAGTAGCGTACTAGCGGGCTTCAATGAGCAGTTCTTC. It specifies CASSSVLAGFNEQFF.